These 20 T cell receptor beta chains came from one sample sequenced in a study of T-cell reconstitution after alpha-beta-depleted transplantation in children. It was with unique molecular identifiers that the TCRbeta library was prepared. TCRdb itself ran the PCR reads through MiXCR, one entry per CDR3 protein. The sample yields approximately 79,000 distinct CDR3 sequences, 18% seen once. The input for sequencing was PBMCs, mostly from graft donor cells, taken 360 days after TCRalphabeta/CD19-depleted stem cell transplant. The source of these receptors is a male patient between 2 and 10 years old who had a stem cell transplant for acute lymphoblastic leukemia, so the T cells may come from the graft donor.

This clonotype appeared once. The chain employs TRBV4-2 and TRBJ2-5; 9 bases are shared with TRBD2. CDR1 and CDR2 (germline): LGHNA, YNFKEQ. Germline trimming cut 3 bases from V and 5 bases from J; bases unmatched to any gene: 7. This CDR3 spans 15 amino acids. The CDR3: CASSHSSGIDETQYF. DNA for the CDR3: TGTGCCAGCAGCCACTCTAGCGGGATAGACGAGACCCAGTACTTC.

V is TRBV6-1 and J is TRBJ2-6; possible D gene TRBD2, 6 bases. The CDR3 sequence is 15 residues long. V was trimmed by 4 bases and J by 0 bases, leaving 7 bases between them. CDR1 MNHNS and CDR2 SASEGT come from the germline V gene. The CDR3 loop is CASSGSGSGANVLTF. CDR3 DNA: TGTGCCAGCAGTGGTAGCGGCTCTGGGGCCAACGTCCTGACTTTC.

This clonotype was seen a few times. The V and J genes are TRBV11-3 and TRBJ2-3; D is ambiguous. This CDR3 is built from 15 residues. V lost 1 base and J lost 0, with 8 bases in between. Germline V gene data show CDR1 as SGHNT and CDR2 as YENEEA. In DNA form, the CDR3 reads TGTGCCAGCAGCTTAGGGGCAACTAGCACAGATACGCAGTATTTT. Protein sequence: CASSLGATSTDTQYF.

The sample holds a few counts of this clonotype. The chain links TRBV5-1 to TRBJ2-2, with 7 bases lining up with TRBD2. Trimming removed 1 base from V and 3 bases from J; junction bases left unmatched: 9. Per germline, CDR1 SGHRS and CDR2 YFSETQ. The CDR3 runs 17 residues. The CDR3 nucleotides are TGCGCCAGCAGCTTGCGTCCGGGAGGATCGTACACCGGGGAGCTGTTTTTT. Translation gives CASSLRPGGSYTGELFF.

This chain links TRBV14 with TRBJ2-7, with a tentative D call TRBD2 (5 bases). Germline assignment: CDR1 SGHDN and CDR2 FVKESK. The CDR3 has 13 amino acids. Trimming left V 2 bases short and J 3 bases short, with 8 bases between. The CDR3 DNA follows: TGTGCCAGCAGCCAACTGGGGAGCTACGAGCAGTACTTC. Residues: CASSQLGSYEQYF.

This sequence joins TRBV11-2 and TRBJ2-2; D is unclear. The V and J ends lost 0 bases and 2 bases respectively, with 7 bases between them. The germline V gene encodes CDR1 SGHAT and CDR2 FQNNGV. The CDR3 spans 15 residues. The CDR3 nucleotides read TGTGCCAGCAGCTTAGAGAGGACCAACACCGGGGAGCTGTTTTTT. Its translation is CASSLERTNTGELFF. Looking up the rest from reference TRBV11-2 and TRBJ2-2 gives the full variable domain: EAGVAQSPRYKIIEKRQSVAFWCNPISGHATLYWYQQILGQGPKLLIQFQNNGVVDDSQLPKDRFSAERLKGVDSTLKIQPAKLEDSAVYLCASSLERTNTGELFFGEGSRLTVL.

The chain has TRBV4-1 and TRBJ2-2; 14 bases line up with TRBD2. CDR1 and CDR2 from the germline V gene are MGHRA and YSYEKL. The length of the CDR3 is 17 residues. Trimming took 4 bases from V and 3 from J; bases not matched to a gene: 4. CDR3 sequence: CASSLGLAGVDTGELFF. CDR3 nucleotides: TGCGCCAGCAGCCTGGGACTAGCGGGAGTCGACACCGGGGAGCTGTTTTTT.

This CDR3 is CASRNVLGLAETRLSTDTQYF. The CDR3, as DNA: TGTGCCAGCAGAAACGTATTAGGACTAGCGGAGACGAGACTAAGCACAGATACGCAGTATTTT. This chain joins TRBV7-6 and TRBJ2-3; 10 nucleotides line up with TRBD2. Per germline, CDR1 SGHVS and CDR2 FNYEAQ. The CDR3 has 21 amino acids. Losses at the gene ends were 6 bases for V and 0 bases for J; bases not matched to a gene: 21.

This clonotype was counted once. The rearrangement links TRBV4-1 to TRBJ2-5; 8 nucleotides match TRBD2. The J segment lost 3 bases and the V segment lost 2 bases, leaving 8 bases of the junction unmatched. In germline, CDR1 is MGHRA, CDR2 YSYEKL. This CDR3 is built from 16 residues. CDR3 in amino acids: CASSQRSTSGKETQYF. CDR3 DNA: TGCGCCAGCAGCCAAAGAAGTACTAGCGGAAAAGAGACCCAGTACTTC.

This chain connects TRBV4-1 to TRBJ2-1; the D gene could be TRBD1 or TRBD2 (6 bases each). V was cut by 1 base and J by 3 bases, with 28 bases left in between. The CDR3 runs to 21 residues. CDR1 and CDR2 (germline): MGHRA, YSYEKL. CDR3 amino acids: CASSQVPRGRGGLDDYNEQFF. CDR3 sequence (DNA): TGCGCCAGCAGCCAAGTCCCCAGGGGAAGGGGAGGCCTTGATGACTACAATGAGCAGTTCTTC.

This clonotype was seen a handful of times. This chain links TRBV4-1 with TRBJ2-7; 9 bases align to TRBD1. Unmatched junction bases numbered 8, after V lost 8 bases and J lost 6 bases. Looked up from germline, CDR1 is MGHRA and CDR2 is YSYEKL. There are 13 residues in the CDR3. CDR3 sequence reads: CASWTGDPIEQYF. As DNA, the CDR3 is TGCGCCAGCTGGACAGGGGACCCCATCGAGCAGTACTTC.

This clonotype was seen many times. CDR3 DNA sequence: TGTGCCAGTAGTACCGCGAGGGAGCGGGTGACTTACGAGCAGTACTTC. Protein sequence: CASSTARERVTYEQYF. The chain links TRBV19 to TRBJ2-7, with D possibly being TRBD2 (6 bases). V was shortened by 4 bases and J by 4 bases, with 20 bases between the two germline ends. The CDR3 length is 16 residues. CDR1 and CDR2 (germline): LNHDA, SQIVND (reference sequence).

Only a few counts were recorded for this clonotype. The chain joins TRBV5-1 to TRBJ1-1; tentative D call: TRBD1 (5 bases). Germline values: CDR1 SGHRS, CDR2 YFSETQ. Trimming pared 0 bases from V and 1 base from J, leaving 13 bases between. The CDR3 runs 16 residues. The chain's CDR3 is CASSLVFDGQNTEAFF. CDR3 nucleotides: TGCGCCAGCAGCTTGGTGTTCGACGGACAGAACACTGAAGCTTTCTTT. Full variable domain (remainder filled in from reference TRBV5-1 and TRBJ1-1): KAGVTQTPRYLIKTRGQQVTLSCSPISGHRSVSWYQQTPGQGLQFLFEYFSETQRNKGNFPGRFSGRQFSNSRSEMNVSTLELGDSALYLCASSLVFDGQNTEAFFGQGTRLTVV.

The chain employs TRBV18 and TRBJ2-2, with TRBD2 matching 9 bases. Germline V gene lookup returns CDR1 KGHSH and CDR2 LQKENI. The CDR3 length is 15 residues. V lost 2 bases and J lost 6; bases outside the gene matches: 4. CDR3 in DNA: TGTGCCAGCTCACCAGGAATAGCGGGAGCCGGGGAGCTGTTTTTT. This codes for CASSPGIAGAGELFF.

V gene TRBV25-1 combines with J gene TRBJ2-1, with D unresolved. V lost 2 bases to trimming and J lost 0 bases, with 8 bases between them. The CDR3 contains 15 residues. Germline CDR1 and CDR2: MGHDK and SYGVNS. For the CDR3, the DNA is TGTGCCAGCAGTGAAAGAGGCAGCTCCTACAATGAGCAGTTCTTC. This gives the protein CASSERGSSYNEQFF. Full variable domain (rest looked up from reference TRBV25-1 and TRBJ2-1): EADIYQTPRYLVIGTGKKITLECSQTMGHDKMYWYQQDPGMELHLIHYSYGVNSTEKGDLSSESTVSRIRTEHFPLTLESARPSHTSQYLCASSERGSSYNEQFFGPGTRLTVL.

This clonotype was detected ten times or more. The rearrangement links TRBV3-1 to TRBJ2-5; D possibly matches TRBD1 or TRBD2 (5 bases each). V shed 4 bases and J shed 5 bases, with 26 bases lying between them. Germline V CDR1 and CDR2: LGHDT, YNNKEL (reference sequence). CDR3 length: 18 residues. Here the CDR3 reads CASSPQGWGSARWETQYF. CDR3 DNA sequence: TGTGCCAGCAGCCCCCAAGGATGGGGGAGTGCTCGGTGGGAGACCCAGTACTTC.

This clonotype has just a few counts. The J gene is TRBJ2-2, the V gene TRBV5-1, with 8 bases aligning to TRBD1. V lost 2 bases and J lost 5; bases outside the gene matches: 5. Germline V lookup: CDR1 SGHRS, CDR2 YFSETQ. The CDR3 covers 15 residues. The CDR3 region is CASSLRQGRTGELFF. DNA for the CDR3: TGCGCCAGCAGCTTAAGACAGGGGAGAACCGGGGAGCTGTTTTTT. Full variable domain (remainder filled in from reference TRBV5-1 and TRBJ2-2): KAGVTQTPRYLIKTRGQQVTLSCSPISGHRSVSWYQQTPGQGLQFLFEYFSETQRNKGNFPGRFSGRQFSNSRSEMNVSTLELGDSALYLCASSLRQGRTGELFFGEGSRLTVL.

V and J are TRBV5-1 and TRBJ2-5; weak D call: TRBD2 (6 bases). CDR1 SGHRS and CDR2 YFSETQ come from the germline V gene. This CDR3 comprises 15 residues. V was cut by 1 base and J by 4 bases, with 14 bases left in between. The CDR3 is CASSLIGGAVETQYF. The CDR3 DNA sequence: TGCGCCAGCAGCTTGATAGGCGGGGCGGTAGAGACCCAGTACTTC.

This clonotype was seen ten or more times. This chain connects TRBV20-1 to TRBJ2-2; 7 bases are shared with TRBD1. The V segment lost 1 base and the J segment 2 bases; nucleotides outside the gene matches: 4. Per the germline V gene, CDR1 is DFQATT and CDR2 is SNEGSKA (reference sequence). This CDR3 spans 15 amino acids. CDR3: CSARVGQLNTGELFF. The CDR3 DNA follows: TGCAGTGCTAGAGTGGGACAGCTCAACACCGGGGAGCTGTTTTTT.

The CDR3: CASSLAGPSNHEQYF. CDR3 nucleotide sequence: TGTGCCAGCAGCTTAGCGGGCCCCAGCAACCACGAGCAGTACTTC. The V and J genes are TRBV7-9 and TRBJ2-7; unclear D gene. The V end lost 0 bases, the J end lost 5 bases, and 14 bases lay between the germline ends. The CDR3 has 15 amino acids. CDR1 and CDR2 (germline): SEHNR, FQNEAQ (reference sequence).